This T cell receptor (beta chain) was found in a study of CD8 T cells in Susac syndrome. A quantity of about 0.45 to 1 ug RNA underwent reverse transcription using random hexamers. Multiplex PCR with immunoSEQ amplified the TCR beta CDR3 across 54 Vbeta and 13 Jbeta. TCRdb re-derived calls from the immunoSEQ multiplex PCR reads in MiXCR, one entry per CDR3 protein. The sample lists under 200,000 distinct CDR3 sequences; 90% to 95% were seen once. Germline V gene lookup returns CDR1 LNHDA and CDR2 SQIVND (reference sequence). The CDR3 covers 11 residues. V was shortened by 3 bases and J by 10 bases, with 8 bases between the two germline ends. This clonotype showed up just once. From blood CD8+ and CD4+ T cells, the TCR beta chain was sequenced. Healthy donors constituted the control group, matched for age and sex. Both CD4+ and CD8+ T cells were negatively isolated, and TEMRA cells underwent FACS enrichment.

The sequenced sample was CD4+ T cells from PBMCs. The TCR was taken from a human donor in good health. J is TRBJ2-3 and V is TRBV19, with unresolved D. The CDR3 sequence is CASSIGPAQYF. The CDR3 DNA reads TGTGCCAGTAGTATTGGCCCTGCGCAGTATTTT.